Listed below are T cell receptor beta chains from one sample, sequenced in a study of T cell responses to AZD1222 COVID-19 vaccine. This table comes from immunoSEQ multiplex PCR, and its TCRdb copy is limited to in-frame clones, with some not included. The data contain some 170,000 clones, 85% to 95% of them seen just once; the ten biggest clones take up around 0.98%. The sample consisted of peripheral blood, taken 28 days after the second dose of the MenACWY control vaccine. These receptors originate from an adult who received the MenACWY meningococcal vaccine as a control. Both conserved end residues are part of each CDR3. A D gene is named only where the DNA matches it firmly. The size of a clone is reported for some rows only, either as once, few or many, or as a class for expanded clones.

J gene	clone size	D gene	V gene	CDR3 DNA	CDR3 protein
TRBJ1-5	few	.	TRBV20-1	TGCAGTGCTAGTGGGCTCCGGGATCAGCCCCAGCATTTT	CSASGLRDQPQHF
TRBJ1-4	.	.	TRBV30	TGTGCCTGGAGTCCGACGGGTGCAACTAATGAAAAACTGTTTTTT	CAWSPTGATNEKLFF
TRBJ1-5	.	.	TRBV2	TGTGCCAGCAGTGAAGCGCATTGGGGAGGCGATCAGCCCCAGCATTTT	CASSEAHWGGDQPQHF
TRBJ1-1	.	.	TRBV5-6	TGTGCCAGCACCTACGTCTTGGACACTGAAGCTTTCTTT	CASTYVLDTEAFF
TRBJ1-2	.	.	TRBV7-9	TGTGCCAGCAGCTTGGGGGGAAATCCTTTACCTAACTATGGCTACACCTTC	CASSLGGNPLPNYGYTF
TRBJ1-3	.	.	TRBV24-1	TGTGCGGCCGGTAACTCTGGAAACACCATATATTTT	CAAGNSGNTIYF
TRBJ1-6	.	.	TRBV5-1	TGCGCCAGCAGCCTCGGCCGCACCTTCAATTCACCCCTCCACTTT	CASSLGRTFNSPLHF
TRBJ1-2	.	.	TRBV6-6	TGTGCCAGCAGCGAAACAGGAAACTATGGCTACACCTTC	CASSETGNYGYTF
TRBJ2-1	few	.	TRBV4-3	TGCGCCAGCAGCCCCGCGGGGAATGAGCAGTTCTTC	CASSPAGNEQFF
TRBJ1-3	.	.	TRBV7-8	TGTGCCAGCAGCTTAGGGGCAGTCGGTACAAACACCATATATTTT	CASSLGAVGTNTIYF
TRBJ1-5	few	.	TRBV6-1	TGTGCCAGCAGTGAACTCGTATATCAGCCCCAGCATTTT	CASSELVYQPQHF
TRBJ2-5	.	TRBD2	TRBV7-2	TGTGCCAGCAGCTTAGTATACGGGGGGATGGAGACCCAGTACTTC	CASSLVYGGMETQYF
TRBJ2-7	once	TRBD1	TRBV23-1	TGCGCCAGCAGGAACTGGACAGGGAGGTCCTACGAGCAGTACTTC	CASRNWTGRSYEQYF
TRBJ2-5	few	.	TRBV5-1	TGCGCCAGCAGCTTTGGTGGGAGCGGCGGGGAGACCCAGTACTTC	CASSFGGSGGETQYF
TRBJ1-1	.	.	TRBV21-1	TGTGCCAGCAGCGGACGAGGACAGGGGAACACTGAAGCTTTCTTT	CASSGRGQGNTEAFF
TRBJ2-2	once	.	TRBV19	TGTGCCAGTAGTATAGTCCCCCGGCCCGGGGAGCTGTTTTTT	CASSIVPRPGELFF
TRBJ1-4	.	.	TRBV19	TGTGCCAGTAGTATAAAATATAGTGAAAAACTGTTTTTT	CASSIKYSEKLFF
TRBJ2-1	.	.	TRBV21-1	TGTGCCAGCAGCACCCGAAATGAGCAGTTCTTC	CASSTRNEQFF
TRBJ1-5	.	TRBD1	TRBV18	TGTGCCAGCTCACCACCGTCAGGGGGCGGCCATCAGCCCCAGCATTTT	CASSPPSGGGHQPQHF
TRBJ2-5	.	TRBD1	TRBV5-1	TGCGCCAGCAGCTTGACAGGGGGCAGGGAGAAGACCCAGTACTTC	CASSLTGGREKTQYF
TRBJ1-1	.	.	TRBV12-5	TGTGCTAGTGCCCTGGGGGGCACGAACACTGAAGCTTTCTTT	CASALGGTNTEAFF
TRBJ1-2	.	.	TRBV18	TGTGCCAGCTCACCATCAGGGTCTAATGGTGGCTACACCTTC	CASSPSGSNGGYTF
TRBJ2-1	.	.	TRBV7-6	TGTGCCAGCAGCTCCGGGTTCTCGAGGTATGAGCAGTTCTTC	CASSSGFSRYEQFF